Sequencing of this T cell receptor (beta chain) was carried out in a study of radiation and T cells in renal cell carcinoma. Germline CDR1 SGHNT, CDR2 YYREEE (reference sequence). Trimming cost V 3 bases and J 2 bases, with 13 bases left between them. The CDR3 length is 15 residues. The time point denotes: blood 4 weeks post-SBRT, at nephrectomy. Specified treatment: 15 Gy SBRT to primary tumor, nephrectomy 4 weeks later. The method was immunoSEQ multiplex PCR; TCRdb's version includes in-frame clones alone and lacks a portion of them. The sample shows around 99,000 clones, more than 65% of them seen only once.

This chain links TRBV5-4 with TRBJ2-3; D remains unclear. This sequence originates from a man aged 55 to 70 with renal cell carcinoma. The source was blood, collected from a patient whose treatment included radiotherapy and nephrectomy. In DNA form, the CDR3 reads TGTGCCAGCAGCTACCGTGGGGAAGCCACAGATACGCAGTATTTT. It is translated as CASSYRGEATDTQYF.